These 21 T cell receptor beta chains came from one sample sequenced in a study of Ad26.COV2.S vaccination and SARS-CoV-2 variants. Measured with immunoSEQ multiplex PCR; TCRdb has only the in-frame clones, and not every one. The table lists a few hundred thousand clones, 87% of them singletons, with 2.9% in the top ten. Treatment noted: 19 received Ad26.COV2.S at low or high dose, single or two shots; roughly five received placebo; per-sample allocation not given. Sample collection was performed on day 63 after the first vaccine or placebo injection. The sequenced sample was peripheral blood, obtained in a trial of Ad26.COV2.S vaccine versus placebo. These receptors were obtained from a person aged 18-65 years who received the Ad26.COV2.S COVID-19 vaccine or a placebo.

The chain recombines TRBV23-1 with TRBJ2-4; 7 bases line up with TRBD1. TRBV23-1 is placed among ORFs of uncertain function. The V gene end was trimmed by 3 bases and the J gene end by 4 bases; junction bases not matched to a gene: 3. The CDR3 is 14 residues long. CDR3 amino acids: CASSQPTGKNIQYF. Written as DNA, the CDR3 is TGCGCCAGCAGTCAGCCGACAGGGAAAAACATTCAGTACTTC.

The CDR3 protein is CASSQEGGGPGTEAFF. For the CDR3, the DNA is TGTGCCAGCAGCCAAGAAGGTGGGGGGCCGGGCACTGAAGCTTTCTTT. This chain connects TRBV3-1 (or the pseudogene TRBV3-2) to TRBJ1-1; the D gene is possibly TRBD1 (6 bases). V lost 0 bases to trimming and J lost 4 bases, with 15 bases between them. The CDR3 runs to 16 residues. Germline values: CDR1 LGHDT, CDR2 YNNKEL (reference sequence).

The chain's CDR3 is CASSLLGAGAVEKLFF. In nucleotides, the CDR3 is TGTGCCAGCAGCTTGTTGGGAGCAGGGGCCGTTGAAAAACTGTTTTTT. V is TRBV5-6 and J is TRBJ1-4; possible D gene TRBD1, 6 bases. Looked up from germline, CDR1 is SGHDT and CDR2 is YYEEEE. V was pared by 1 base and J by 7 bases, with 17 bases between. The CDR3 extends over 16 amino acids.

This chain joins TRBV27 and TRBJ1-1; D is perhaps TRBD1 (5 bases). The CDR3 consists of 15 residues. V was shortened by 4 bases and J by 5 bases, with 17 bases between the two germline ends. Germline V gene data show CDR1 as MNHEY and CDR2 as SMNVEV (reference sequence). For the CDR3, the DNA is TGTGCCAGCAGTTACCTTATCCCGGAGGGGACTGAAGCTTTCTTT. This encodes CASSYLIPEGTEAFF.

This chain links TRBV12-5 with TRBJ1-5; possible D gene TRBD1, 5 bases. The CDR3 has 16 residues. In germline, CDR1 is LGHNT, CDR2 FRNRAP. Between the trimmed V and J ends, which lost 5 bases and 5 bases, there was a span of 19 bases. Written as DNA, the CDR3 is TGTGCTAGTGGTCCCCCCGGACGGGAGGGGCATCAGCCCCAGCATTTT. Translated: CASGPPGREGHQPQHF.

This clone appeared a single time. The chain links TRBV18 to TRBJ1-2, with D uncertain. This CDR3 is built from 14 residues. CDR1 KGHSH and CDR2 LQKENI come from the germline V gene. V lost 5 bases, J lost 0 bases, and 10 bases lay in between. This chain's CDR3 is CASSSTTANYGYTF. Here the CDR3 DNA reads TGTGCCAGCTCATCGACAACAGCTAACTATGGCTACACCTTC.

The CDR3 loop is CASSPGTGKDYTF. In DNA, the CDR3 is TGTGCCAGCAGCCCCGGGACAGGGAAGGACTACACCTTC. This chain joins TRBV7-6 and TRBJ1-2; 9 bases fit TRBD1. CDR1 and CDR2 (germline): SGHVS, FNYEAQ. The CDR3 spans 13 residues. With V trimmed by 5 bases and J by 10 bases, 8 bases remained unmatched.

The gene calls are TRBV7-2 and TRBJ2-5; the D gene could be TRBD1 or TRBD2 (6 bases each). Trimming took 1 base from V and 2 from J, leaving 14 bases between them. The CDR3 totals 16 residues. Germline values: CDR1 SGHTA, CDR2 FQGNSA. The CDR3 nucleotides are TGTGCCAGCAGCTTAGTTCGCGGGACACCTCAAGAGACCCAGTACTTC. Its translation is CASSLVRGTPQETQYF.

The J gene is TRBJ2-1, the V gene TRBV11-3; TRBD1 is a possible D gene (6 bases). V lost 5 bases to trimming and J lost 6 bases, with 14 bases between them. Germline V lookup: CDR1 SGHNT, CDR2 YENEEA. The CDR3 is 14 amino acids. CDR3 region: CASSHGTGRNEQFF. The DNA for the CDR3 is TGTGCCAGCAGCCACGGTACAGGGCGCAATGAGCAGTTCTTC.

In its sample, this clone was seen a few times. The chain recombines TRBV7-9 with TRBJ1-1; D is ambiguous. Trimming cost V 7 bases and J 5 bases, with 14 bases left between them. CDR1 is SEHNR, CDR2 FQNEAQ, per germline (reference sequence). The CDR3 spans 13 residues. The DNA of the CDR3 is TGTGCCAGCATCAATACGGGTAGAACTGAAGCTTTCTTT. Translating it yields CASINTGRTEAFF. Together with reference TRBV7-9 and TRBJ1-1, the CDR3 gives the full variable domain: DTGVSQNPRHKITKRGQNVTFRCDPISEHNRLYWYRQTLGQGPEFLTYFQNEAQLEKSRLLSDRFSAERPKGSFSTLEIQRTEQGDSAMYLCASINTGRTEAFFGQGTRLTVV.

V gene TRBV18 combines with J gene TRBJ2-3; D is unclear. Germline loops: CDR1 KGHSH, CDR2 LQKENI. With 2 bases removed from V and 0 bases from J, the gap between germline ends came to 6 bases. This CDR3 contains 14 residues. CDR3 sequence: CASSPSPSTDTQYF. DNA for the CDR3: TGTGCCAGCTCACCAAGCCCTAGCACAGATACGCAGTATTTT.

The chain uses TRBV2 and TRBJ2-7; TRBD1 matches 7 bases. Trimming took 4 bases from V and 3 from J; bases not matched to a gene: 9. The germline V gene has CDR1 SNHLY and CDR2 FYNNEI. The CDR3 runs to 15 residues. Here the CDR3 reads CASSAFWGTDYEQYV. The CDR3 coding sequence is TGTGCCAGCAGTGCCTTTTGGGGGACAGACTACGAGCAGTACGTC.

V usage is TRBV5-6 and J usage is TRBJ1-5; weak D call: TRBD1 (5 bases). Germline V gene data show CDR1 as SGHDT and CDR2 as YYEEEE. The V end was cut by 2 bases, the J end by 2 bases, with 14 bases between. The CDR3 covers 16 residues. The CDR3 DNA is TGTGCCAGCAGCTTTTTCGTTTCGGGGGGCAATCAGCCCCAGCATTTT. It specifies CASSFFVSGGNQPQHF.

The chain joins TRBV4-3 to TRBJ2-7, with D unclear. CDR1 LGHNA and CDR2 YSLEER come from the germline V gene. This CDR3 comprises 14 residues. With 0 bases removed from V and 6 bases from J, the gap between germline ends came to 12 bases. For the CDR3, the DNA is TGCGCCAGCAGCCAAGATTCACAATTCCGCGAGCAGTACTTC. Amino acid sequence: CASSQDSQFREQYF.

V and J are TRBV3-1 (or the pseudogene TRBV3-2) and TRBJ2-7, with TRBD2 identical over 8 bases. Germline lookup yields CDR1 LGHDT and CDR2 YNNKEL (reference sequence). The junction had 30 bases not matched to a gene; V was cut back by 4 bases and J by 4 bases. The CDR3 contains 22 residues. The CDR3 sequence: CASSRLRSALKVWREEPYEQYV. In nucleotides, the CDR3 is TGTGCCAGCAGCCGCCTTCGTAGTGCCCTTAAGGTCTGGCGGGAGGAGCCTTACGAGCAGTACGTC.

The rearrangement uses TRBV3-1 (or the pseudogene TRBV3-2) and TRBJ1-3; D gene ambiguous. The germline V gene has CDR1 LGHDT and CDR2 YNNKEL (reference sequence). This CDR3 region has 15 residues. V lost 1 base to trimming and J lost 0 bases, with 7 bases between them. DNA of the CDR3: TGTGCCAGCAGCCAAGTTCACGGCTCTGGAAACACCATATATTTT. It is translated as CASSQVHGSGNTIYF.

The J gene is TRBJ2-6, the V gene TRBV5-1, with a weak D call TRBD1 (7 bases). V was clipped by 0 bases and J by 2 bases, with 15 bases between them. In germline, CDR1 is SGHRS, CDR2 YFSETQ. The CDR3 consists of 18 residues. The CDR3 protein is CASSLAQGGYAGANVLTF. The DNA of the CDR3 is TGCGCCAGCAGCTTGGCGCAGGGGGGATATGCTGGGGCCAACGTCCTGACTTTC. Complete variable domain (other parts from reference TRBV5-1 and TRBJ2-6): KAGVTQTPRYLIKTRGQQVTLSCSPISGHRSVSWYQQTPGQGLQFLFEYFSETQRNKGNFPGRFSGRQFSNSRSEMNVSTLELGDSALYLCASSLAQGGYAGANVLTFGAGSRLTVL.

This chain uses TRBV4-1 with TRBJ2-1, with D uncertain. Looked up from germline, CDR1 is MGHRA and CDR2 is YSYEKL. The CDR3 contains 16 residues. Trimming pared 3 bases from V and 0 bases from J, leaving 12 bases between. CDR3 sequence (DNA): TGCGCCAGCAGCCAGGGATGGGTAAGCTCCTACAATGAGCAGTTCTTC. It codes for CASSQGWVSSYNEQFF.

This clone was seen only a few times. This sample also contains other DNA sequences that code for the same CDR3. The chain couples TRBV27 to TRBJ1-5; 7 nucleotides agree with TRBD1. Trimming at V came to 5 bases and at J to 7 bases, leaving 5 bases not matched to a gene. Per the germline V gene, CDR1 is MNHEY and CDR2 is SMNVEV (reference sequence). The length of the CDR3 is 13 residues. The CDR3 reads CASSEQGRQPQHF. The DNA for the CDR3 is TGTGCCAGCAGTGAACAGGGGAGGCAGCCCCAGCATTTT.

The chain uses TRBV12-5 and TRBJ1-2, with 8 bases matching TRBD1. The CDR3 is 14 amino acids. The germline CDR1 and CDR2 sequences are LGHNT and FRNRAP. The V segment lost 1 base and the J segment 8 bases; nucleotides outside the gene matches: 6. CDR3 region: CASGLGTGGGGYTF. CDR3 bases: TGTGCTAGTGGTTTGGGAACAGGGGGAGGGGGCTACACCTTC.

This clone was observed once. The rearrangement uses TRBV27 and TRBJ1-1, with D possibly being TRBD1 (5 bases). In germline, CDR1 is MNHEY, CDR2 SMNVEV (reference sequence). CDR3 length: 13 residues. Trimming pared 7 bases from V and 5 bases from J, leaving 14 bases between. CDR3 bases: TGTGCCAGCAATCGGGGGAGAGGGACTGAAGCTTTCTTT. It encodes CASNRGRGTEAFF.